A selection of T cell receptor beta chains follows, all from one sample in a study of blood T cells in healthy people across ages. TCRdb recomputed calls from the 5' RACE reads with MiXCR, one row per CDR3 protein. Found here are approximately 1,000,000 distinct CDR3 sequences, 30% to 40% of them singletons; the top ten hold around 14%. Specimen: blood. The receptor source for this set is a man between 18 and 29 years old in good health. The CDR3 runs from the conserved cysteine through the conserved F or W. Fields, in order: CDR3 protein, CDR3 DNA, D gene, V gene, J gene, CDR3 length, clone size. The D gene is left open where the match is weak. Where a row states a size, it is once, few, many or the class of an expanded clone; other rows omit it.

CASSLNPNMDYEQYF	TGTGCCAGCAGCCTAAACCCAAATATGGATTACGAGCAGTACTTC	-	TRBV7-2	TRBJ2-7	15	few
CASSWGLYNEQFF	TGTGCCAGCAGTTGGGGTCTCTACAATGAGCAGTTCTTC	-	TRBV12-3/TRBV12-4	TRBJ2-1	13	few
CASSLEGPGQVKNYGYTF	TGTGCCAGCAGCTTAGAAGGACCGGGACAGGTAAAGAACTATGGCTACACCTTC	TRBD1	TRBV7-9	TRBJ1-2	18	-
CASSPRVGLTSNQPQHF	TGTGCCAGCAGTCCGCGTGTGGGGCTAACTAGCAATCAGCCCCAGCATTTT	-	TRBV27	TRBJ1-5	17	few
CAISESETGTDTQYF	TGTGCCATCAGTGAGTCGGAGACAGGGACAGATACGCAGTATTTT	TRBD1	TRBV10-3	TRBJ2-3	15	-
CASSLVGQGIGDNEQYF	TGCGCCAGCAGCTTGGTGGGACAGGGGATAGGGGACAATGAGCAGTACTTC	TRBD1	TRBV5-1	TRBJ2-7	17	-
CASKLAANTDTQYF	TGTGCCAGTAAACTAGCGGCAAACACAGATACGCAGTATTTT	TRBD2	TRBV14	TRBJ2-3	14	once
CASSKTGSENYEQYF	TGTGCCAGCAGCAAAACAGGGTCCGAAAACTACGAGCAGTACTTC	-	TRBV21-1	TRBJ2-7	15	few
CASSQDLGRLNQPQHF	TGTGCCAGCAGCCAAGATCTCGGGCGGTTGAATCAGCCCCAGCATTTT	-	TRBV4-2	TRBJ1-5	16	-
CVSSLVSGPNSPLHF	TGTGTCAGCAGCTTAGTTTCGGGGCCGAATTCACCCCTCCACTTT	-	TRBV7-6	TRBJ1-6	15	-
CASIRDTCDQPQHF	TGTGCCAGCATCAGGGACACCTGTGATCAGCCCCAGCATTTT	-	TRBV6-4	TRBJ1-5	14	few
CATSTLTPGTDTQYF	TGTGCCACCAGCACCCTTACCCCGGGTACAGATACGCAGTATTTT	-	TRBV15	TRBJ2-3	15	-
CASSSLAGGPVDTQYF	TGTGCCAGCAGTTCATTGGCGGGGGGGCCCGTAGATACGCAGTATTTT	TRBD2	TRBV2	TRBJ2-3	16	-
CRAGLAGRTGELFF	TGCAGGGCCGGACTAGCGGGTCGCACCGGGGAGCTGTTTTTT	TRBD2	TRBV20-1	TRBJ2-2	14	-
CATSDLIDFSTDTQYF	TGTGCCACCAGTGACCTCATCGACTTCAGCACAGATACGCAGTATTTT	-	TRBV24-1	TRBJ2-3	16	-
CASSYRTTEAFF	TGTGCCAGCAGTTACCGGACCACTGAAGCTTTCTTT	-	TRBV6-2/TRBV6-3	TRBJ1-1	12	few
CASSLRPYRAKNIQYF	TGTGCCAGCAGCCTCCGACCCTACAGGGCCAAAAACATTCAGTACTTC	-	TRBV7-8	TRBJ2-4	16	-
CSASKRGNSPLHF	TGCAGTGCTAGTAAGCGAGGAAATTCACCCCTCCACTTT	-	TRBV20-1	TRBJ1-6	13	-
CASSPDGETDTQYF	TGCGCCAGCAGCCCTGACGGGGAGACAGATACGCAGTATTTT	-	TRBV5-1	TRBJ2-3	14	-
CASSFGISEQFF	TGTGCCAGTAGTTTTGGCATAAGCGAGCAGTTCTTC	-	TRBV19	TRBJ2-1	12	-
CASSLPDRHAGNTIYF	TGTGCCAGCAGTCTCCCCGACAGGCATGCTGGAAACACCATATATTTT	-	TRBV12-3/TRBV12-4	TRBJ1-3	16	-
CASSVMTGGAGYTF	TGTGCCAGCAGCGTGATGACAGGGGGAGCTGGCTACACCTTC	TRBD1	TRBV7-8	TRBJ1-2	14	-
CSLLDRGRYEQYF	TGCAGTCTTCTGGACAGGGGAAGATACGAGCAGTACTTC	TRBD1	TRBV20-1	TRBJ2-7	13	few
CASSQVIGIAATEQFF	TGCGCCAGCAGCCAAGTCATTGGAATAGCGGCGACTGAGCAGTTCTTC	-	TRBV4-1	TRBJ2-1	16	few
CASSQVKNTYSPLHF	TGCGCCAGCAGCCAAGTGAAGAACACTTATTCACCCCTCCACTTT	-	TRBV4-1	TRBJ1-6	15	-
CASSLSGCGYTF	TGTGCCAGCAGTTTATCGGGGTGCGGCTACACCTTC	-	TRBV28	TRBJ1-2	12	-
CASSARQSSNEQFF	TGTGCCAGCAGTGCTAGACAGTCTAGCAATGAGCAGTTCTTC	-	TRBV27	TRBJ2-1	14	-